A selection of T cell receptor beta chains follows, all from one sample in a study of cytomegalovirus exposure and HLA in healthy donors. The method was immunoSEQ multiplex PCR; TCRdb's version includes in-frame clones alone and lacks a portion of them. The table has around 110,000 clones, roughly 73% seen once. Sequenced: PBMCs. These receptor sequences come from a woman in her 30s in good health and CMV-seronegative. Both conserved end residues are trimmed from each CDR3.

V gene | CDR3 protein
TRBV27 | ASSKVGVYGGNNEKLF
TRBV25-1 | GGQGNTGELF
TRBV5-1 | ASSMNTGELF
TRBV4-2 | ASSQVGEGGGQETQY
TRBV29-1 | SAPYPGQEQF
TRBV18 | ASSRGTGTKETQY
TRBV2 | ASSRETGSSYEQY
TRBV2 | ARVPGQGNYGYT
TRBV5-1 | ASSPGQSYNEQF
TRBV27 | AQVDYGYT
TRBV27 | ASSLTGSYNEQF
TRBV29-1 | SAARTVANEQF
TRBV5-1 | ASSPTGGVNEKLF
TRBV11-2 | ASSSKQGASGANVLT
TRBV7-2 | ASSQLFGYDEQY
TRBV13 | ASSKDRVRTDTQY
TRBV6-5 | ASRKTGVGDYGYT
TRBV5-1 | ASSPGLAGPSTDTQY
TRBV7-6 | ASSLAYRKDSPLH
TRBV2 | ASSDARGIQPQH
TRBV27 | ASSLSQGAWYTEAF
TRBV5-1 | ASSSQGQGDEKLF
TRBV18 | ASSPSSDSAYEQY
TRBV5-4 | ASSLSTDTQY
TRBV6-5 | ASSYSWQYNEQF
TRBV5-1 | ASSLGPTTNTEAF
TRBV7-9 | ASSRDVNTEAF
TRBV30 | AWRGAGEYGYT
TRBV7-2 | ASSPDSNEQF
TRBV11-2 | ASSLGPASGRGGELF
TRBV7-7 | ASSLGGNEKLF
TRBV2 | ASSEGGYTEAF
TRBV6-1 | ASSELEGIGNQPQH